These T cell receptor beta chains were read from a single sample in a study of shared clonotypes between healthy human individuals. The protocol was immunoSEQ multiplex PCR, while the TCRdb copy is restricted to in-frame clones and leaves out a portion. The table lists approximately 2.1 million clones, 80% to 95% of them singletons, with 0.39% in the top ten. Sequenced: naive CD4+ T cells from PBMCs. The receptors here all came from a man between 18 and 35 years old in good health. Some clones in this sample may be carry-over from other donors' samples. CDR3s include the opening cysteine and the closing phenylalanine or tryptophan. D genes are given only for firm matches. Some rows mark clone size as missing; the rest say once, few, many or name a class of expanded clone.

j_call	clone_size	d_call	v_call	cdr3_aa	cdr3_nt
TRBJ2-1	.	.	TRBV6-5	CASSYGLGLVYEQFF	TGTGCCAGCAGTTACGGTCTTGGGCTAGTCTATGAGCAGTTCTTC
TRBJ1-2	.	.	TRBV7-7	CASSQGRNYGYTF	TGTGCCAGCAGCCAGGGACGAAACTATGGCTACACCTTC
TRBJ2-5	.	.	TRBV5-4	CASSFRQYQETQYF	TGTGCCAGCAGCTTCCGACAGTACCAAGAGACCCAGTACTTC
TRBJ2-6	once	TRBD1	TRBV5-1	CASSRTGGGGANVLTF	TGCGCCAGCAGCCGGACAGGGGGCGGTGGGGCCAACGTCCTGACTTTC
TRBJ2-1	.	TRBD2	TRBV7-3	CASSLLGTSGSAEEQFF	TGTGCCAGCAGCTTATTAGGGACTAGCGGGAGTGCCGAAGAGCAGTTCTTC
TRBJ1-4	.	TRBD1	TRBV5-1	CASRPTGTGNEKLFF	TGCGCCAGCAGGCCTACCGGGACAGGAAATGAAAAACTGTTTTTT
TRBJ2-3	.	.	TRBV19	CASSLPGSHSTDTQYF	TGTGCCAGTAGCTTACCGGGATCACATAGCACAGATACGCAGTATTTT
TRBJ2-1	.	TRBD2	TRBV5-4	CASSLRSLAGYNEQFF	TGTGCCAGCAGCTTGCGTTCTCTAGCGGGGTACAATGAGCAGTTCTTC
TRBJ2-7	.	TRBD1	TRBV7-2	CASSFGTARPPEQYF	TGTGCCAGCAGCTTTGGGACAGCCAGGCCCCCCGAGCAGTACTTC
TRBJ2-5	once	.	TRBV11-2	CASSLTRQETQYF	TGTGCCAGCAGCTTGACGCGGCAAGAGACCCAGTACTTC
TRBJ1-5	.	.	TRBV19	CASIRTRGGQPQHF	TGTGCCAGTATCCGAACTAGGGGCGGTCAGCCCCAGCATTTT
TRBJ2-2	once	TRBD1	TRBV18	CASSSRQGAGGELFF	TGTGCCAGCTCATCTCGACAGGGGGCAGGCGGGGAGCTGTTTTTT
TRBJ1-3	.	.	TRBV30	CAWNRQSSGNTIYF	TGTGCCTGGAACCGTCAAAGCTCTGGAAACACCATATATTTT
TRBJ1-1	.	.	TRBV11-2	CASSPAGGTEAFF	TGTGCCAGCAGCCCCGCGGGGGGCACTGAAGCTTTCTTT
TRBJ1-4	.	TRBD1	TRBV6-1	CASSEKSPGQGNEKLFF	TGTGCCAGCAGTGAAAAATCACCGGGACAGGGGAATGAAAAACTGTTTTTT
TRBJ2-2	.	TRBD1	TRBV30	CAWSLDRGWGTGELFF	TGTGCCTGGAGTTTGGACAGGGGTTGGGGCACCGGGGAGCTGTTTTTT
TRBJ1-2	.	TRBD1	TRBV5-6	CASSYGQGGGYTF	TGTGCCAGCAGCTACGGACAGGGAGGGGGCTACACCTTC
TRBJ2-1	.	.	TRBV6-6	CASIRTEPSYNEQFF	TGTGCCAGCATAAGGACTGAACCCTCCTACAATGAGCAGTTCTTC
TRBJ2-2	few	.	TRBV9	CASSVSRGTGELFF	TGTGCCAGCAGCGTATCAAGGGGAACCGGGGAGCTGTTTTTT
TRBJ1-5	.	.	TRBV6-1	CASSEPAALGPQHF	TGTGCCAGCAGTGAACCCGCGGCCCTTGGGCCCCAGCATTTT
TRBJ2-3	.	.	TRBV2	CARGLASTDTQYF	TGTGCCAGGGGACTGGCTAGCACAGATACGCAGTATTTT
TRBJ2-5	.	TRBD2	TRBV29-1	CSVERLGGRLRRETQYF	TGCAGCGTTGAAAGGTTGGGCGGGAGGCTAAGGCGGGAGACCCAGTACTTC
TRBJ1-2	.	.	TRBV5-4	CASNQWGSGGGYTF	TGTGCCAGCAACCAGTGGGGGTCGGGGGGCGGCTACACCTTC
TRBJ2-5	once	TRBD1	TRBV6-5	CASSYDPGTAQETQYF	TGTGCCAGCAGTTACGACCCGGGGACAGCCCAAGAGACCCAGTACTTC
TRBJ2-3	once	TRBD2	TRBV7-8	CASSLGLAATTDTQYF	TGTGCCAGCAGCTTAGGCCTAGCGGCTACCACAGATACGCAGTATTTT
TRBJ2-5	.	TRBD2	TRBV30	CAWSPQTSALQEAQYF	TGTGCCTGGAGTCCACAGACTAGCGCCCTCCAAGAGGCCCAGTACTTC
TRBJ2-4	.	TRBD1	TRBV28	CASSFRTGGNIQYF	TGTGCCAGCAGTTTCCGGACAGGGGGCAACATTCAGTACTTC
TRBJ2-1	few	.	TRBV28	CASSLAQGQFF	TGTGCCAGCAGTTTAGCACAGGGACAGTTCTTC
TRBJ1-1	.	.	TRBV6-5	CASSYSLQVNTEAFF	TGTGCCAGCAGTTATTCCCTGCAGGTCAACACTGAAGCTTTCTTT
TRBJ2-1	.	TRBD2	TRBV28	CASTRTSGREQFF	TGTGCCAGCACTAGGACTAGCGGGAGGGAGCAGTTCTTC
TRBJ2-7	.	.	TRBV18	CASSPDLGRSYEQYF	TGTGCCAGCTCACCCGACCTGGGCCGCTCCTACGAGCAGTACTTC
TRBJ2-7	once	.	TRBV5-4	CASSQVLLGIHEQYF	TGTGCCAGCAGCCAAGTATTATTAGGTATCCACGAGCAGTACTTC
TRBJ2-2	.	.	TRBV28	CASSLIVLGGRTGELFF	TGTGCCAGCAGTTTGATCGTATTAGGGGGGCGCACCGGGGAGCTGTTTTTT
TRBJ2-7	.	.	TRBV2	CASSEGARLEFYEQYF	TGTGCCAGCAGTGAAGGTGCTAGGTTAGAGTTCTACGAGCAGTACTTC
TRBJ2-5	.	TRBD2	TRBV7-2	CASSFISGSETQYF	TGTGCCAGCAGCTTTATTAGCGGGAGTGAGACCCAGTACTTC
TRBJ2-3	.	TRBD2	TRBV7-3	CVSSFTSTSGASTDTQYF	TGTGTCAGCAGCTTTACTTCGACTAGCGGTGCGAGCACAGATACGCAGTATTTT
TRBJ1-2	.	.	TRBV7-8	CASRFMGSTVNYGYTF	TGTGCCAGCAGGTTTATGGGGTCTACAGTTAACTATGGCTACACCTTC
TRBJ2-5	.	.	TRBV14	CASSQNQGGETQYF	TGTGCCAGCAGCCAAAATCAGGGTGGAGAGACCCAGTACTTC
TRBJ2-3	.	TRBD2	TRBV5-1	CASSLGLAGGRDTQYF	TGCGCCAGCAGCTTGGGACTAGCGGGAGGAAGAGATACGCAGTATTTT
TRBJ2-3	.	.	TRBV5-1	CASSISVSTDTQYF	TGCGCCAGCAGCATTAGCGTATCCACAGATACGCAGTATTTT
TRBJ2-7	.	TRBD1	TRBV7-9	CASSTTGGVYEQYF	TGTGCCAGCAGCACAACAGGGGGCGTTTACGAGCAGTACTTC